The present entry profiles one TCR beta chain with its context. Its antigen is unidentified. This sample stems from a study of shared clonotypes between healthy human individuals. Study results and limitations: Among a handful of donors, 4.5% to 5.5% of naive CD4 clonotypes were found in common.

Using immunoSEQ multiplex PCR, the repertoire was profiled, and TCRdb retains in-frame clones only, with some absent. The sample lists some 630,000 clones; about three quarters were seen once. With 6 bases clipped from V and 0 bases from J, the junction kept 10 bases outside the gene matches. The CDR3 sequence is 16 residues long. Germline V lookup: CDR1 LNHDA, CDR2 SQIVND (reference sequence). Caucasian adults living in Nashville, Tennessee, provided all samples. Naive CD4+ cells were CD45RA-selected; the remaining cells were memory. The sequence derives from a woman in her twenties or thirties in good health. The rearrangement uses TRBV19 and TRBJ2-7; 8 nucleotides align to TRBD2. Sequenced input: memory CD4+ T cells sorted from blood. The subset denotes: CD45RA-negative fraction. The CDR3 reads CASSSRRGGDSYEQYF. The CDR3 DNA reads TGTGCCAGTAGCTCTCGTCGGGGGGGGGACTCCTACGAGCAGTACTTC.